The rows below give T cell receptor beta chains drawn from one sample of a study of CD8+ T cells in alopecia areata. Clones were sequenced by immunoSEQ multiplex PCR, and TCRdb holds only the in-frame ones, with some missing. This sample has roughly 98,000 clones, with approximately 66% found just once. Sample: CD8+ T cells sorted from blood, taken at week 4, from a patient treated with tofacitinib. These TCRs come from a human donor with alopecia areata. Each CDR3 is given with its conserved first and last residue. The D gene is left open where the match is weak. Clone size is stated in some rows and not others, as once, few, many or a class when expanded.

J gene	clone size	V gene	D gene	CDR3 DNA	CDR3 protein
TRBJ2-7	few	TRBV27	TRBD2	TGTGCCAGCAGACCGGGACTAGCGGGGTCCTACGAGCAGTACTTC	CASRPGLAGSYEQYF
TRBJ2-7	NA	TRBV6-5	TRBD2	TGTGCCAGCAGTTACTCGACTAGCGGGAGGTTGGAGCAGTACTTC	CASSYSTSGRLEQYF
TRBJ2-7	few	TRBV25-1	NA	TGTGCCAGCAGTGATCGGGGGCTCTACGAGCAGTACTTC	CASSDRGLYEQYF
TRBJ1-4	NA	TRBV29-1	NA	TGCAGCGTTGACCATGGGACTGAGGAAAAACTGTTTTTT	CSVDHGTEEKLFF
TRBJ2-2	few	TRBV28	TRBD1	TGTGCCAGCAGTTGGGACAGGGTGAACACCGGGGAGCTGTTTTTT	CASSWDRVNTGELFF
TRBJ1-1	NA	TRBV30	NA	TGTGCCTGGAGCGATAGGGGAAATGAAGCTTTCTTT	CAWSDRGNEAFF
TRBJ1-1	NA	TRBV5-4	NA	TGTGCCAGCAGCTCTCAGACCGAGCCTGAAGCTTTCTTT	CASSSQTEPEAFF
TRBJ2-1	NA	TRBV30	TRBD2	TGTGCCTGTCCAAACCGGACTAGCAATGAGCAGTTCTTC	CACPNRTSNEQFF
TRBJ2-1	NA	TRBV19	NA	TGTGCCAGTAGTATGGGGGGGCCCTACAATGAGCAGTTCTTC	CASSMGGPYNEQFF
TRBJ2-5	NA	TRBV28	TRBD2	TGTGCCAGCAGTTTAAGCGGGGCCTACCAAGAGACCCAGTACTTC	CASSLSGAYQETQYF
TRBJ1-1	few	TRBV27	NA	TGTGCCAGCAGTTCGGCGGGGATGAACACTGAAGCTTTCTTT	CASSSAGMNTEAFF
TRBJ2-1	NA	TRBV28	TRBD1	TGTGCCAGCCACCGGGACAGGGCTTTCAATGAGCAGTTCTTC	CASHRDRAFNEQFF
TRBJ2-1	few	TRBV6-5	TRBD2	TGTGCCAGCAGTTATACTAGCGGGTCAAACAATGAGCAGTTCTTC	CASSYTSGSNNEQFF
TRBJ1-2	NA	TRBV28	NA	TGTGCCAGCAGTTTACAAGGGACGGTAGTTAACTATGGCTACACCTTC	CASSLQGTVVNYGYTF
TRBJ2-2	NA	TRBV19	NA	TGTGCCAGTAGGGTGAACACCGGGGAGCTGTTTTTT	CASRVNTGELFF
TRBJ2-1	NA	TRBV7-9	NA	TGTGCCAGCAGCGGCATCAATGAGCAGTTCTTC	CASSGINEQFF
TRBJ2-5	few	TRBV27	NA	TGTGCCAGCAGATTGGGGGAGACCCAGTACTTC	CASRLGETQYF
TRBJ2-1	few	TRBV13	TRBD2	TGTGCCAGCAGCTTAGGAGGACTAGCGGGCCGCTCCTACAATGAGCAGTTCTTC	CASSLGGLAGRSYNEQFF
TRBJ2-7	NA	TRBV30	TRBD2	TGTGCCACAAGCGGGATGTCCTACGAGCAGTACTTC	CATSGMSYEQYF
TRBJ2-7	NA	TRBV4-1	TRBD1	TGCGCCAGCAAGGGACAGGGTGCCTACGAGCAGTACTTC	CASKGQGAYEQYF
TRBJ2-5	NA	TRBV30	NA	TGTGCCTGGAGTGTACTGAGGCGAGAGACCCAGTACTTC	CAWSVLRRETQYF
TRBJ2-3	NA	TRBV29-1	TRBD1	TGCAGCGCAACAGGGGAAATCACAGATACGCAGTATTTT	CSATGEITDTQYF
TRBJ2-5	NA	TRBV11-2	TRBD2	TGTGCCACGGCGAAACCGGGAGGGGGAGAGACCCAGTACTTC	CATAKPGGGETQYF
TRBJ2-1	many	TRBV7-3	TRBD2	TGTGCCAGCAGCTTAACGAGCGGGAGCCCCCCCTACAATGAGCAGTTCTTC	CASSLTSGSPPYNEQFF
TRBJ1-1	NA	TRBV9	TRBD1	TGTGCCAGCAGCGACCCCGGACAGGGGAGCACTGAAGCTTTCTTT	CASSDPGQGSTEAFF
TRBJ1-2	NA	TRBV29-1	TRBD1	TGCAGCGCCGCCGGGACAGGCTATGGCTACACCTTC	CSAAGTGYGYTF
TRBJ1-1	NA	TRBV27	TRBD1	TGTGCCAGCAGTGGAGGGTTCGGGACAGGGAACACTGAAGCTTTCTTT	CASSGGFGTGNTEAFF
TRBJ2-1	large	TRBV5-1	TRBD1	TGCGCCAGCAGCTTGCCCAGGGGGCTTGGTAATGAGCAGTTCTTC	CASSLPRGLGNEQFF
TRBJ2-7	NA	TRBV14	NA	TGTGCCAGCAGCCAAGATTACAAGCCGGGACGGGGTAGTTCCTACGAGCAGTACTTC	CASSQDYKPGRGSSYEQYF
TRBJ2-7	few	TRBV4-1	TRBD1	TGCGCCAGCAGCCTTGATCGGACAGGGGGCGACGAGCAGTACTTC	CASSLDRTGGDEQYF
TRBJ2-3	NA	TRBV19	TRBD1	TGTGCCAGTAGCTGGGGAACCGGGACAGGGGCAGATACGCAGTATTTT	CASSWGTGTGADTQYF
TRBJ2-3	NA	TRBV27	NA	TGTGCCAGCACCGGGATGCCGTGGTTAGATACGCAGTATTTT	CASTGMPWLDTQYF
TRBJ2-1	NA	TRBV29-1	TRBD2	TGCAGCGTTGAAGAGTCGTCACTAGCGGCGATCAATGAGCAGTTCTTC	CSVEESSLAAINEQFF
TRBJ1-5	NA	TRBV7-8	NA	TGTGCCAGCAGCAATGGGGTTCAGCCCCAGCATTTT	CASSNGVQPQHF
TRBJ2-1	NA	TRBV27	TRBD2	TGTGCCAGCAGTTTCGGACTAGGGTACAATGAGCAGTTCTTC	CASSFGLGYNEQFF
TRBJ2-3	NA	TRBV2	NA	TGTGCCAGCAGTGAAAGTCAGGGGAGCACAGATACGCAGTATTTT	CASSESQGSTDTQYF
TRBJ1-2	NA	TRBV2	TRBD1	TGTGCCAGCAGAGCCGACTCCGGGACAGACTCTAACTATGGCTACACCTTC	CASRADSGTDSNYGYTF
TRBJ2-3	few	TRBV6-6	NA	TGTGCCAGCAGCCTCTTCGAAGATACGCAGTATTTT	CASSLFEDTQYF
TRBJ1-1	NA	TRBV28	NA	TGTGCCAGCAGTTCCCCTTTGGGTTTGAACACTGAAGCTTTCTTT	CASSSPLGLNTEAFF
TRBJ1-1	few	TRBV5-1	NA	TGCGCCAGCAGCTTTGGATTGGGTGAAGCTTTCTTT	CASSFGLGEAFF
TRBJ2-1	NA	TRBV7-2	NA	TGTGCCAGCAGCTGGGGTCCGAGCTCCTACAATGAGCAGTTCTTC	CASSWGPSSYNEQFF
TRBJ2-3	NA	TRBV9	NA	TGTGCCAGCGAGCTGGGGGGCAGCTCCACAGATACGCAGTATTTT	CASELGGSSTDTQYF
TRBJ1-1	NA	TRBV5-1	NA	TGCGCCAGCAGCTTGGCCGAGGGTCTCACTGAAGCTTTCTTT	CASSLAEGLTEAFF
TRBJ2-2	once	TRBV30	NA	TGTGCCTGGACACAGAACACCGGGGAGCTGTTTTTT	CAWTQNTGELFF
TRBJ1-2	NA	TRBV6-4	NA	TGTGCCAGCAGAATCTTCACGCCAGGGTGGCACTATGGCTACACCTTC	CASRIFTPGWHYGYTF
TRBJ1-1	NA	TRBV28	TRBD1	TGTGCCAGCAGTTTATCTTGGCGGACAGGGAACACTGAAGCTTTCTTT	CASSLSWRTGNTEAFF
TRBJ2-5	NA	TRBV7-9	NA	TGTGCCAGCAGCTTAGGATCGGAGACCCAGTACTTC	CASSLGSETQYF
TRBJ2-5	NA	TRBV6-5	NA	TGTGCCAGCAGTTACGTCGGGGGCCTCCAAGAGACCCAGTACTTC	CASSYVGGLQETQYF